This T cell receptor beta chain was captured in a study of blood T cell repertoires in COVID-19. For the study at large: Donors in the United States, Italy and Spain gave samples during acute or convalescent COVID-19. T cells, B-cell-depleted T cells, or PBMCs supplied cDNA or gDNA.

There are a few counts of this clone. Repertoires were generated with immunoSEQ multiplex PCR, while TCRdb's copy carries only in-frame clones and drops some. Of 45,000 to 55,000 clones listed, roughly 79% are singletons. The sequence derives from a human donor with active or convalescent COVID-19. The donor label of this sample is uncertain. What was sequenced was peripheral blood.

The DNA for the CDR3 is TGCAGCGTATTTATCCCAGGGACAGGGAATGGCTACACCTTC. This sequence encodes CSVFIPGTGNGYTF. The chain uses TRBV29-1 and TRBJ1-2; 9 bases map to TRBD1. CDR1 and CDR2 (germline): SQVTM, ANQGSEA. The CDR3 consists of 14 residues. J was trimmed by 6 bases and V by 6 bases; bases with no gene match: 11.